This TCR beta chain came from a study of human CD8 memory T cell subsets. RNA was isolated from duplicate vials, each containing fewer than 160,000 sorted CD8+ T cells, for every subset. Researchers made TCR beta libraries via UMI-labeled 5' RACE. Reanalyzing the 5' RACE reads, TCRdb keeps one entry per CDR3 protein, without DNA. This sample's clone table lists thousands of distinct CDR3 sequences. There are 13 residues in the CDR3. From germline, CDR1 is MDHEN and CDR2 SYDVKM. This receptor was obtained from a human donor in good health. Sequencing was performed on CD8+ T cells from PBMCs. The chain combines TRBV28 with TRBJ2-7; the TRBD1 assignment by TCRdb is unverifiable without DNA. The CDR3 is CASSSQGGNEQYF. Based on the CDR3 plus reference TRBV28 and TRBJ2-7, the full variable domain is DVKVTQSSRYLVKRTGEKVFLECVQDMDHENMFWYRQDPGLGLRLIYFSYDVKMKEKGDIPEGYSVSREKKERFSLILESASTNQTSMYLCASSSQGGNEQYFGPGTRLTVT.